This TCR beta chain was sequenced for a study of response to subunit inactivated influenza vaccine. TCRdb fed the RT-PCR reads into MiXCR, producing one record per CDR3 protein. The sample yields hundreds of thousands of distinct CDR3 sequences, roughly 15% seen once. This clonotype was picked up a small number of times. Germline loops: CDR1 LGHDT, CDR2 YNNKEL (reference sequence). Trimming removed 0 bases at V and 6 bases at J, with 15 bases between. The CDR3 totals 16 residues. The J gene is TRBJ2-1, the V gene TRBV3-1; a possible D gene is TRBD2 (5 bases). The sequence was obtained from a man aged 45-65 years who received an inactivated influenza vaccine. This sample comprised PBMCs from blood, obtained around 15 days before vaccination. Here the CDR3 DNA reads TGTGCCAGCAGCCAAGACGGGGATAGTAGGGTCAATGAGCAGTTCTTC. Protein product: CASSQDGDSRVNEQFF.